These 25 T cell receptor beta chains came from one sample sequenced in a study of post-analysis software for immune sequencing data (dated by TCRdb to the mid-2010s). Study-wide findings and limitations: Patients showed significantly higher frequencies than controls for about 5 TRBV segments, among them TRBV5-6, TRBV5-1 and TRBV20-1.

Which antigens these TCRs recognize remains unknown. Library creation used PCR. The sequencing machine was an Illumina HiSeq 2500. Unique molecular identifiers were incorporated into TCR beta cDNA libraries to reduce PCR and sequencing biases. TCRdb reanalyzed the raw reads on its own, using fastp at Q25 for trimming and MiXCR for clone calling, and kept in-frame beta chains. Each CDR3 protein gets just one entry, which takes the most common genes and DNA from the rows behind it. Present in this sample are hundreds of thousands of distinct CDR3 sequences, 59% of which were seen just once. The ten largest account for about 10% of the sample. What was sequenced was blood. These TCRs come from a girl between 2 and 10 years old with multiple sclerosis.

The V call is TRBV27, the J call TRBJ2-3, with D uncertain. Germline CDR1 reads MNHEY; CDR2 reads SMNVEV (reference sequence). The CDR3 has 11 residues. The V end was cut by 8 bases, the J end by 2 bases, with 5 bases between. CDR3 protein: CASGITDTQYF. Here the CDR3 DNA reads TGTGCCAGCGGAATCACAGATACGCAGTATTTT.

This clonotype is a singleton in its sample. The chain uses TRBV29-1 and TRBJ1-5; TRBD1 might be the D (5 bases). Between the trimmed V and J ends, which lost 6 bases and 2 bases, there was a span of 8 bases. Per the germline V gene, CDR1 is SQVTM and CDR2 is ANQGSEA. The CDR3 sequence is 12 residues long. In DNA form, the CDR3 reads TGCAGCGTGAAAGGGGGCAATCAGCCCCAGCATTTT. Translating it yields CSVKGGNQPQHF.

The sample holds a few counts of this clonotype. The chain couples TRBV20-1 to TRBJ2-1, with no clear D. This CDR3 has 13 amino acids. Germline V gives CDR1 DFQATT, CDR2 SNEGSKA (reference sequence). V dropped 0 bases and J dropped 8 bases, with 11 bases sitting between them. CDR3 nucleotides: TGCAGTGCTAGAGATTCCCTAGTTGATGAGCAGTTCTTC. Its translation is CSARDSLVDEQFF.

V is TRBV21-1 and J is TRBJ2-2; the table's D call, TRBD1, has no DNA check behind it. TRBV21-1 is flagged as a pseudogene. The CDR3 sequence is 16 residues long. CDR3: CASSKVRGRGTGELFF. The CDR3 nucleotides are TGTGCCAGCAGCAAGGTTCGGGGTAGGGGGACCGGGGAGCTGTTTTTT.

This clonotype showed up many times. The CDR3 DNA reads TGCAGCGTTGAAGGGGGCGGGGAGACCCAGTACTTC. Protein product: CSVEGGGETQYF. The chain has TRBV29-1 and TRBJ2-5; either TRBD1 or TRBD2 may fit D (5 bases each). Germline CDR1 is SQVTM and CDR2 is ANQGSEA. Deletions cut 1 base from V and 5 bases from J, with 8 bases between. This CDR3 comprises 12 residues.

This clonotype was counted only a few times. The V and J genes are TRBV29-1 and TRBJ2-1, with 13 bases fitting TRBD2. J lost 5 bases, V lost 7 bases, and 11 bases had no gene match. In germline, CDR1 is SQVTM, CDR2 ANQGSEA. The CDR3 contains 16 residues. The CDR3 bases are TGCAGCGCGCGAGGACTAGCGGGGGAAGATCACAATGAGCAGTTCTTC. Residues: CSARGLAGEDHNEQFF.

This clonotype came up many times. V is TRBV5-4 and J is TRBJ2-7; 12 positions agree with TRBD2. Looked up from germline, CDR1 is SGHNT and CDR2 is YYREEE (reference sequence). Trimming took 0 bases from V and 2 from J; bases not matched to a gene: 0. The CDR3 consists of 15 residues. The CDR3 DNA sequence: TGTGCCAGCAGCTTGGGGACTAGCGGGACCTACGAGCAGTACTTC. Translated, it gives CASSLGTSGTYEQYF.

The rearrangement uses TRBV11-2 and TRBJ2-3; D ambiguous. The CDR3 has 12 residues. V dropped 3 bases and J dropped 5 bases, with 6 bases sitting between them. Looked up from germline, CDR1 is SGHAT and CDR2 is FQNNGV. CDR3 DNA: TGTGCCAGCAGCTTTTTCCGAGATACGCAGTATTTT. Its protein is CASSFFRDTQYF.

This clonotype was seen a handful of times. The J gene is TRBJ2-3, the V gene TRBV9, with 9 bases aligning to TRBD2. With 2 bases clipped from V and 4 bases from J, the junction kept 5 bases outside the gene matches. The germline V gene has CDR1 SGDLS and CDR2 YYNGEE. CDR3 length: 15 amino acids. CDR3 bases: TGTGCCAGCAGCGTTCTAGCGGGATTGGCAGATACGCAGTATTTT. This gives the protein CASSVLAGLADTQYF.

The rearrangement joins TRBV5-1 to TRBJ1-4; no clear D gene. Germline loops: CDR1 SGHRS, CDR2 YFSETQ. The CDR3 extends over 15 amino acids. V lost 0 bases to trimming and J lost 8 bases, with 14 bases between them. The CDR3 nucleotides are TGCGCCAGCAGCTTGGTGGCAGGCCGCAACGAAAAACTGTTTTTT. It encodes CASSLVAGRNEKLFF.

This clonotype has just a few counts. The chain uses TRBV12-3 or TRBV12-4 and TRBJ2-3; TRBD2 might be the D (6 bases). The length of the CDR3 is 15 residues. The V end was cut by 7 bases, the J end by 3 bases, with 17 bases between. CDR3 in amino acids: CASTPPGVRTDTQYF. The CDR3 nucleotides read TGTGCCAGCACCCCCCCGGGGGTCCGGACAGATACGCAGTATTTT.

Here the CDR3 DNA reads TGCGCCAGCAACCCCCTAGCGGGGGACACAGATACGCAGTATTTT. Encoded protein: CASNPLAGDTDTQYF. This sequence joins TRBV4-1 and TRBJ2-3, with 10 bases fitting TRBD2. The CDR3 is 15 residues long. The V gene's germline CDR1 is MGHRA and CDR2 YSYEKL. V dropped 7 bases and J dropped 2; count of bases not matched to a gene: 6.

The genes are TRBV28 and TRBJ2-7, with 13 bases fitting TRBD2. This CDR3 region has 15 residues. Germline V gene data show CDR1 as MDHEN and CDR2 as SYDVKM. After removal of 6 bases from V and 4 bases from J, the junction contained 6 bases not matched to a gene. The CDR3 sequence: CASSSPGLAGYEQYF. The CDR3 region has the DNA TGTGCCAGCAGCTCTCCGGGACTAGCGGGATACGAGCAGTACTTC.

This chain links TRBV20-1 with TRBJ2-4; 14 bases line up with TRBD2. The J call is uncertain, as TRBJ2-7 better fits the DNA end. CDR3 length: 15 residues. CDR1 is DFQATT, CDR2 SNEGSKA, per germline (reference sequence). The CDR3 region is CSADGTSGRGDEQYF. The CDR3 DNA follows: TGCAGTGCTGATGGGACTAGCGGGAGAGGGGACGAGCAGTACTTC.

This clonotype was found a few times. V usage is TRBV29-1 and J usage is TRBJ2-7; D may match TRBD1 or TRBD2 (5 bases each). This CDR3 comprises 13 residues. The V gene's germline CDR1 is SQVTM and CDR2 ANQGSEA. V lost 1 base and J lost 0, with 7 bases in between. The CDR3 DNA reads as TGCAGCGTTGAAGGGGACCGCTCCTACGAGCAGTACTTC. It encodes CSVEGDRSYEQYF.

The rearrangement links TRBV6-2 or TRBV6-3 to TRBJ1-2, with D hard to call. CDR3 length equals 16 residues. V shed 5 bases and J shed 3 bases, with 19 bases lying between them. Per germline, CDR1 MNHEY and CDR2 SVGEGT. The DNA of the CDR3 is TGTGCCAGCAGTCACCCGTCAAGGATTTTGGACTATGGCTACACCTTC. Its translation: CASSHPSRILDYGYTF.

This clonotype was observed a handful of times. The CDR3 DNA is TGTGCCAGCAGTTGGGCCCCGTCGCCCTACGAGCAGTACTTC. Translated: CASSWAPSPYEQYF. The chain employs TRBV6-6 and TRBJ2-7, with unresolved D. Germline CDR1 MNHNY, CDR2 SVGAGI (reference sequence). Trimming shortened V by 4 bases and J by 2 bases, and 12 bases separated the two germline ends. The CDR3 is 14 amino acids.

This clonotype occurred a few times. The rearrangement joins TRBV7-9 to TRBJ2-4; 11 nucleotides agree with TRBD2. In germline, CDR1 is SEHNR, CDR2 FQNEAQ (reference sequence). The junction had 11 bases not matched to a gene; V was cut back by 7 bases and J by 12 bases. CDR3 length equals 14 residues. CDR3 in amino acids: CASTVAGGPGTQYF. The CDR3 DNA reads TGTGCCAGCACCGTAGCGGGGGGGCCTGGGACTCAGTACTTC.

This clonotype was seen repeatedly, ten times or more. The chain is built from TRBV10-3 and TRBJ1-2, with D perhaps TRBD1 (5 bases). The CDR3 has 13 amino acids. Germline CDR1 ENHRY, CDR2 SYGVKD. V was clipped by 6 bases and J by 8 bases, with 16 bases between them. CDR3 nucleotide sequence: TGTGCCATCAGCACCCAGACAGAAGACGGCTACACCTTC. Translation: CAISTQTEDGYTF.

This chain uses TRBV6-2 or TRBV6-3 with TRBJ2-7, with 9 nucleotides matching TRBD1. Germline trimming cut 2 bases from V and 6 bases from J; bases unmatched to any gene: 11. CDR1 and CDR2 (germline): MNHEY, SVGEGT. The CDR3 is 16 amino acids. This chain's CDR3 is CASSYPLPDRGSEQYF. CDR3 coding DNA: TGTGCCAGCAGTTACCCCCTCCCGGACAGGGGCAGCGAGCAGTACTTC.

This clonotype was observed a few times. The chain employs TRBV7-9 and TRBJ2-5, with 7 bases fitting TRBD1. Germline-derived CDR1 and CDR2 are SEHNR and FQNEAQ (reference sequence). The CDR3 has 16 amino acids. Unmatched junction bases numbered 12, after V lost 3 bases and J lost 5 bases. CDR3 nucleotides: TGTGCCAGCAGCTTCGACCAGGGACAGTTGGGGGAGACCCAGTACTTC. Its translation is CASSFDQGQLGETQYF.

The chain is built from TRBV29-1 and TRBJ1-2; 11 bases fit TRBD1. In germline, CDR1 is SQVTM, CDR2 ANQGSEA. V lost 6 bases to trimming and J lost 6 bases; unmatched junction nucleotides: 6. The CDR3 extends over 13 amino acids. The CDR3 reads CSVTGQGANGYTF. The DNA of the CDR3 is TGCAGCGTCACCGGACAGGGGGCGAATGGCTACACCTTC.

This clonotype has a single count. The chain couples TRBV12-3 or TRBV12-4 to TRBJ1-2, with D hard to call. This CDR3 has 14 residues. V was trimmed by 6 bases and J by 7 bases, leaving 18 bases between them. The CDR3 DNA follows: TGTGCCAGCAGCCGCGGGTTCGTACATAGTGGCTACACCTTC. Its translation: CASSRGFVHSGYTF.

V usage is TRBV5-1 and J usage is TRBJ2-5; the D gene could be TRBD1 or TRBD2 (5 bases each). The V and J ends lost 5 bases and 5 bases respectively, with 16 bases between them. From germline, CDR1 is SGHRS and CDR2 YFSETQ. The CDR3 is 14 residues long. The CDR3 protein is CASRTSGDGETQYF. CDR3 DNA: TGCGCCAGCAGAACCTCCGGGGACGGGGAGACCCAGTACTTC.

The rearrangement joins TRBV7-2 to TRBJ2-7, with D perhaps being TRBD1 or TRBD2 (5 bases each). The V gene's germline CDR1 is SGHTA and CDR2 FQGNSA. Trimming removed 3 bases at V and 0 bases at J, with 12 bases between. There are 15 residues in the CDR3. The CDR3 nucleotides are TGTGCCAGCAGCTTTGGGGGTTCTAGCTCCTACGAGCAGTACTTC. Translated, it gives CASSFGGSSSYEQYF.